These T cell receptor beta chains were read from a single sample in a study of blood T cell repertoires in COVID-19. The repertoire was sequenced with immunoSEQ multiplex PCR; TCRdb's copy has only in-frame clones and lacks some. The sample yields 290,000 or so clones, 85% to 90% seen once. The sample was peripheral blood. These receptors all stem from a man aged 65 to 85 with acute or convalescent COVID-19. Each CDR3 is given with its conserved first and last residue. The D gene is left open where the match is weak.

v_gene: TRBV24-1; len: 12; d_gene: .; CDR3aa: CATKDFFGEQFF
v_gene: TRBV19; len: 13; d_gene: .; CDR3aa: CASSAGLNTEAFF
v_gene: TRBV11-2; len: 14; d_gene: TRBD2; CDR3aa: CASSSGLAGEEQYF
v_gene: TRBV5-5; len: 16; d_gene: .; CDR3aa: CASSWPARAEGEKLFF
v_gene: TRBV4-3; len: 16; d_gene: TRBD1; CDR3aa: CASSPKSDRGSFGYTF
v_gene: TRBV3-1/TRBV3-2; len: 15; d_gene: .; CDR3aa: CASSQWGQGNEKLFF
v_gene: TRBV20-1; len: 11; d_gene: .; CDR3aa: CSAPVGDTQYF
v_gene: TRBV4-3; len: 19; d_gene: TRBD1; CDR3aa: CASSQDVRTGVSSYNEQFF
v_gene: TRBV11-1; len: 15; d_gene: TRBD1; CDR3aa: CASSKRTGTVETQYF
v_gene: TRBV19; len: 15; d_gene: TRBD1; CDR3aa: CASSVGWTGNQPQHF
v_gene: TRBV30; len: 12; d_gene: TRBD2; CDR3aa: CAWGLAMGPQYF